This T cell receptor beta chain came from a study of T cells in tumors after PD-1 blockade. Turning to the study itself: Some patients also took daily vismodegib 150 mg during anti-PD-1 treatment. Blood samples averaged around 120,000 templates (range 24,679-257,772) and more than 35,000 unique clonotypes.

The data were produced by immunoSEQ multiplex PCR, yet TCRdb's version contains in-frame clones alone and is incomplete. The sample includes over 20,000 clones, roughly 80% of them seen just once. From germline, CDR1 is MGHRA and CDR2 YSYEKL. V shed 4 bases and J 6 bases; nucleotides not matched to a gene: 4. The CDR3 is 14 residues long. Input was 616 ng to 6,004 ng of genomic DNA from tumor or blood. The rearrangement links TRBV4-1 to TRBJ1-5; TRBD1 matches 9 bases. This clonotype originated in a human donor with basal cell carcinoma. This specimen was PBMCs, taken after anti-PD-1 treatment. The CDR3 sequence: CASSPGTGLQPQHF. For the CDR3, the DNA is TGCGCCAGCAGCCCAGGGACAGGGCTTCAGCCCCAGCATTTT.